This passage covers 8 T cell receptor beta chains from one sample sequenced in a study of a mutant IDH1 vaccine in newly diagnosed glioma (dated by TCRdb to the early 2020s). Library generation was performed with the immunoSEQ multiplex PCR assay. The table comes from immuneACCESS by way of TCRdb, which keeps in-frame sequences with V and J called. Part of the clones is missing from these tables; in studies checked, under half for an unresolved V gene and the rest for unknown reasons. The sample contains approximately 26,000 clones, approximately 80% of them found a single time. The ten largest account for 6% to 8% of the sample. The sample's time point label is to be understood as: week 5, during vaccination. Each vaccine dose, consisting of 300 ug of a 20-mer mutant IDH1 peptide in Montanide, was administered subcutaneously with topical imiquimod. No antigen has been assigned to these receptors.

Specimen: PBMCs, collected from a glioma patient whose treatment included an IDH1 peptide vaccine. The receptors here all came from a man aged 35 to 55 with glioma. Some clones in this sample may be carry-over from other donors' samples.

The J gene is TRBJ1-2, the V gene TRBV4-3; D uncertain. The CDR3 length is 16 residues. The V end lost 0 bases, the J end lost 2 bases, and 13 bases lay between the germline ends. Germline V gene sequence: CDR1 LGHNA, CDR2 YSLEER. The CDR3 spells CASSQDWEGANYGYTF. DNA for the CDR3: TGCGCCAGCAGCCAAGATTGGGAGGGTGCCAACTATGGCTACACCTTC.

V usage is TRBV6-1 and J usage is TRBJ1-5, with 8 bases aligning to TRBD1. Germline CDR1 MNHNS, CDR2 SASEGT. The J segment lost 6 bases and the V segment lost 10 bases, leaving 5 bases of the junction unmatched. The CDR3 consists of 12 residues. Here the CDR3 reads CATQGARQPQHF. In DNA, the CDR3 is TGTGCCACGCAGGGGGCGCGTCAGCCCCAGCATTTT.

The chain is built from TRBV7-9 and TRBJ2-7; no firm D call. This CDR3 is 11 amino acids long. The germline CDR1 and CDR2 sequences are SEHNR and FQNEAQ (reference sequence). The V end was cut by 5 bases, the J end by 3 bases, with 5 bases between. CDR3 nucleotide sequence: TGTGCCAGCAGCCCCTACTACGAGCAGTACTTC. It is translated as CASSPYYEQYF.

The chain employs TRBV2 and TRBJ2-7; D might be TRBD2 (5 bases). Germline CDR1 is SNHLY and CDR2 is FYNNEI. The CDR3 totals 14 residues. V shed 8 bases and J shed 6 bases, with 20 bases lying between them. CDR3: CASRRRYDGGEQYF. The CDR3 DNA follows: TGTGCCAGCCGCCGGCGGTATGACGGAGGCGAGCAGTACTTC.

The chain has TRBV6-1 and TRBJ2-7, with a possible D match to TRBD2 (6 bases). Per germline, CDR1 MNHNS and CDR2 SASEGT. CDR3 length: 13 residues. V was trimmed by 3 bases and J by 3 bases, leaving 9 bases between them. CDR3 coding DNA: TGTGCCAGCAGTGACTTGCGGGGCTACGAGCAGTACTTC. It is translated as CASSDLRGYEQYF.

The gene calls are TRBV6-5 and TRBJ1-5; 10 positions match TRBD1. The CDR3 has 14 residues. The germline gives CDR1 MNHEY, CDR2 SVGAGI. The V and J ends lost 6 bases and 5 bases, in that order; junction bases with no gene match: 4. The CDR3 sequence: CASRTGGRDQPQHF. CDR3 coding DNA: TGTGCCAGCAGGACAGGGGGCCGGGATCAGCCCCAGCATTTT.

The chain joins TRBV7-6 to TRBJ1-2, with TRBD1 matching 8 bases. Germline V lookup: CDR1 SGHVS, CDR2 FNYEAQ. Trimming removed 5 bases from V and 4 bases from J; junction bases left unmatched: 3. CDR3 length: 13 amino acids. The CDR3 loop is CASSIGQGYGYTF. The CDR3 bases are TGTGCCAGCAGCATCGGACAGGGCTATGGCTACACCTTC.

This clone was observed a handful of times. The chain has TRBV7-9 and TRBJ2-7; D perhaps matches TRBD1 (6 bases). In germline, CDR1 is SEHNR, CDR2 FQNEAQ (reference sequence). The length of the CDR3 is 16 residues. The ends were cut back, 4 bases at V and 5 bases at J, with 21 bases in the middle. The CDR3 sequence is CASSSKLDRQPHEQYF. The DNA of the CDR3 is TGTGCCAGCAGCTCGAAACTCGACAGGCAGCCGCACGAGCAGTACTTC.